A selection of T cell receptor beta chains follows, all from one sample in a study of blood T cell repertoires in COVID-19. Profiling relied on immunoSEQ multiplex PCR, and the TCRdb table lists in-frame clones only, not all of them. The sample carries approximately 150,000 clones, under 95% recorded once. The sample comprised peripheral blood. These receptors originate from a man between 60 and 70 years old with active or convalescent COVID-19. Both conserved end residues are part of each CDR3. Each record gives: V gene, clone size, J gene, D gene, CDR3 length, CDR3 DNA, CDR3 protein. The D gene is left open where the match is weak. The size field is filled for only some rows; it gives once, few, many or a size class.

v_gene: TRBV7-9
abundance: few
j_gene: TRBJ1-2
d_gene: .
len: 14
CDR3nt: TGTGCCAGCAGCTTACTCGGGGAGGACTATGGCTACACCTTC
CDR3aa: CASSLLGEDYGYTF

v_gene: TRBV7-6
abundance: .
j_gene: TRBJ1-4
d_gene: TRBD1
len: 17
CDR3nt: TGTGCCAGCAGCTTATACGGACAGGGGGCCGGGGTTGAAAAACTGTTTTTT
CDR3aa: CASSLYGQGAGVEKLFF

v_gene: TRBV5-6
abundance: .
j_gene: TRBJ2-1
d_gene: TRBD2
len: 15
CDR3nt: TGTGCCAGCAGCTTGGCGGGACTAGCGAATCGCTTTCAGTTCTTC
CDR3aa: CASSLAGLANRFQFF

v_gene: TRBV5-1
abundance: .
j_gene: TRBJ1-2
d_gene: TRBD1
len: 14
CDR3nt: TGCGCCAGCAGCCATCCGGGACAGCTTTATGGCTACACCTTC
CDR3aa: CASSHPGQLYGYTF

v_gene: TRBV19
abundance: once
j_gene: TRBJ1-2
d_gene: TRBD1
len: 15
CDR3nt: TGTGCCAGAGAGGAACTCAGGGGGCGGGTCTATGGCTACACCTTC
CDR3aa: CAREELRGRVYGYTF

v_gene: TRBV11-3
abundance: .
j_gene: TRBJ2-2
d_gene: TRBD2
len: 15
CDR3nt: TGTGCCAGCAGCTTGGGACTAGCGGTCACCGGGGAGCTGTTTTTT
CDR3aa: CASSLGLAVTGELFF

v_gene: TRBV27
abundance: .
j_gene: TRBJ1-2
d_gene: TRBD1
len: 17
CDR3nt: TGTGCCAGCAGTTTGACCCGGGCGGGCAGGGGGAACTATGGCTACACCTTC
CDR3aa: CASSLTRAGRGNYGYTF

v_gene: TRBV2
abundance: .
j_gene: TRBJ2-5
d_gene: TRBD1
len: 13
CDR3nt: TGTGCCAGCAGTGAACAGGGGGAAGAGACCCAGTACTTC
CDR3aa: CASSEQGEETQYF

v_gene: TRBV19
abundance: .
j_gene: TRBJ1-1
d_gene: .
len: 14
CDR3nt: TGTGCCAGTAGTTTCAGAGATGGCGGCACTGAAGCTTTCTTT
CDR3aa: CASSFRDGGTEAFF

v_gene: TRBV27
abundance: .
j_gene: TRBJ2-7
d_gene: TRBD1
len: 15
CDR3nt: TGTGCCAGCAGCCAGTGGGACAGGGGGCTAGACGAGCAGTACTTC
CDR3aa: CASSQWDRGLDEQYF

v_gene: TRBV6-5
abundance: .
j_gene: TRBJ1-3
d_gene: .
len: 14
CDR3nt: TGTGCCAGCAGTTACAGCGGGGCTGGAAACACCATATATTTT
CDR3aa: CASSYSGAGNTIYF

v_gene: TRBV21-1
abundance: .
j_gene: TRBJ1-1
d_gene: .
len: 18
CDR3nt: TGTGCCAGCAGACCCGGAACCGACAGGGGGCCCCTGGGCACTGAAGCTTTCTTT
CDR3aa: CASRPGTDRGPLGTEAFF

v_gene: TRBV19
abundance: .
j_gene: TRBJ1-5
d_gene: TRBD1
len: 13
CDR3nt: TGTGCCAGCAGAGACAGGGGAGGCCAGCCCCAGCATTTT
CDR3aa: CASRDRGGQPQHF

v_gene: TRBV12-3/TRBV12-4
abundance: .
j_gene: TRBJ1-1
d_gene: .
len: 13
CDR3nt: TGTGCCAGCAGTAGAACGTGGGGGGCTGAAGCTTTCTTT
CDR3aa: CASSRTWGAEAFF

v_gene: TRBV12-5
abundance: .
j_gene: TRBJ1-1
d_gene: TRBD1
len: 15
CDR3nt: TGTGCTAGTGGTTTAGGACAGGCCTTGAACACTGAAGCTTTCTTT
CDR3aa: CASGLGQALNTEAFF

v_gene: TRBV28
abundance: .
j_gene: TRBJ1-1
d_gene: .
len: 13
CDR3nt: TGTGCCAGCACGGTGGGGGCGAGAACTGAAGCTTTCTTT
CDR3aa: CASTVGARTEAFF

v_gene: TRBV28
abundance: .
j_gene: TRBJ2-2
d_gene: TRBD1
len: 14
CDR3nt: TGTGCCAGCAGTCGACAGGGAGATACCGGGGAGCTGTTTTTT
CDR3aa: CASSRQGDTGELFF

v_gene: TRBV5-5
abundance: .
j_gene: TRBJ2-6
d_gene: .
len: 17
CDR3nt: TGTGCCAGCAGCCTTTTGGGGGGAATCTCTGGGGCCAACGTCCTGACTTTC
CDR3aa: CASSLLGGISGANVLTF

v_gene: TRBV9
abundance: .
j_gene: TRBJ2-7
d_gene: TRBD2
len: 17
CDR3nt: TGTGCCAGCAGCGTAGCCTCAAGCGGGGGGGCCTCGTACGAGCAGTACTTC
CDR3aa: CASSVASSGGASYEQYF

v_gene: TRBV19
abundance: .
j_gene: TRBJ2-5
d_gene: TRBD2
len: 17
CDR3nt: TGTGCCAGTAGTAAAAGACTAGCGGGAGGGTTTGAGGAGACCCAGTACTTC
CDR3aa: CASSKRLAGGFEETQYF

v_gene: TRBV7-2
abundance: .
j_gene: TRBJ1-6
d_gene: TRBD1
len: 19
CDR3nt: TGTGCCAGCAGCCCCTCTATGATACAGGGGATCTCCTATAATTCACCCCTCCACTTT
CDR3aa: CASSPSMIQGISYNSPLHF

v_gene: TRBV5-1
abundance: .
j_gene: TRBJ2-1
d_gene: TRBD2
len: 15
CDR3nt: TGCGCCAGCAGCTTGGGGGTAGCGGGCCACAATGAGCAGTTCTTC
CDR3aa: CASSLGVAGHNEQFF

v_gene: TRBV30
abundance: .
j_gene: TRBJ1-5
d_gene: TRBD1
len: 15
CDR3nt: TGTGCCTGGAGTCCGCCCGACAGGGTCAATCAGCCCCAGCATTTT
CDR3aa: CAWSPPDRVNQPQHF

v_gene: TRBV6-5
abundance: .
j_gene: TRBJ1-1
d_gene: .
len: 14
CDR3nt: TGTGCCAGCAGGCTACAGGGATTGGGCACTGAAGCTTTCTTT
CDR3aa: CASRLQGLGTEAFF

v_gene: TRBV3-1/TRBV3-2
abundance: .
j_gene: TRBJ2-2
d_gene: TRBD2
len: 15
CDR3nt: TGTGCCAGCAGCCAAGTAGGCGGGAGCGGCGGGGAGCTGTTTTTT
CDR3aa: CASSQVGGSGGELFF

v_gene: TRBV3-1/TRBV3-2
abundance: .
j_gene: TRBJ1-1
d_gene: .
len: 14
CDR3nt: TGTGCCAGCAGCCAAGCGGTGAAGTACACTGAAGCTTTCTTT
CDR3aa: CASSQAVKYTEAFF

v_gene: TRBV5-4
abundance: .
j_gene: TRBJ1-4
d_gene: TRBD1
len: 15
CDR3nt: TGTGCCAGCAGCCAGAACAGGGGAGGAGTTAGAAAACTGTTTTTT
CDR3aa: CASSQNRGGVRKLFF

v_gene: TRBV11-2
abundance: .
j_gene: TRBJ1-3
d_gene: .
len: 15
CDR3nt: TGTGCCAGCAGCTCGTTTGCGGTCTCTGGAAACACCATATATTTT
CDR3aa: CASSSFAVSGNTIYF

v_gene: TRBV15
abundance: .
j_gene: TRBJ1-2
d_gene: .
len: 15
CDR3nt: TGTGCCACCCGTCAGACTAACGTGGGGAACTATGGCTACACCTTC
CDR3aa: CATRQTNVGNYGYTF

v_gene: TRBV11-2
abundance: .
j_gene: TRBJ2-3
d_gene: TRBD2
len: 16
CDR3nt: TGTGCCAGCAGCTTATCGGGGGGGCTTAGTGCAGATACGCAGTATTTT
CDR3aa: CASSLSGGLSADTQYF

v_gene: TRBV6-5
abundance: .
j_gene: TRBJ1-2
d_gene: TRBD1
len: 13
CDR3nt: TGTGCCAGCAGTCGACAGGGGTTGTATGGCTACACCTTC
CDR3aa: CASSRQGLYGYTF

v_gene: TRBV18
abundance: .
j_gene: TRBJ2-7
d_gene: TRBD1
len: 14
CDR3nt: TGTGCCAGCTCACAGGGACAGCTAAGGTACGAGCAGTACTTC
CDR3aa: CASSQGQLRYEQYF

v_gene: TRBV5-6
abundance: .
j_gene: TRBJ2-5
d_gene: TRBD1
len: 14
CDR3nt: TGTGCCAGCACCAGACAGGGGCACCAAGAGACCCAGTACTTC
CDR3aa: CASTRQGHQETQYF

v_gene: TRBV18
abundance: .
j_gene: TRBJ2-7
d_gene: TRBD1
len: 15
CDR3nt: TGTGCCAGCTCACCAAGGGACAGTAAAGACTACGAGCAGTACTTC
CDR3aa: CASSPRDSKDYEQYF

v_gene: TRBV14
abundance: once
j_gene: TRBJ1-2
d_gene: TRBD1
len: 18
CDR3nt: TGTGCCAGCAGCCAAGAGGTCTTCGGACAGGGTTCGGTCGGTGGCTACACCTTC
CDR3aa: CASSQEVFGQGSVGGYTF

v_gene: TRBV7-9
abundance: .
j_gene: TRBJ2-2
d_gene: TRBD2
len: 14
CDR3nt: TGTGCCAGCGGTAGCGGGGGGGACACCGGGGAGCTGTTTTTT
CDR3aa: CASGSGGDTGELFF

v_gene: TRBV6-5
abundance: once
j_gene: TRBJ1-2
d_gene: TRBD1
len: 15
CDR3nt: TGTGCCAGCAGCCCAGGGACAGGGTCAGGGAGTGGCTACACCTTC
CDR3aa: CASSPGTGSGSGYTF

v_gene: TRBV4-2
abundance: .
j_gene: TRBJ1-3
d_gene: TRBD1
len: 17
CDR3nt: TGTGCCAGCAGCCAAGATGCCCAGGGGGCCTATGGAAACACCATATATTTT
CDR3aa: CASSQDAQGAYGNTIYF

v_gene: TRBV10-1
abundance: .
j_gene: TRBJ1-5
d_gene: .
len: 13
CDR3nt: TGCGCCAGCAGGATACCAGGGTCTCAGCCCCAGCATTTT
CDR3aa: CASRIPGSQPQHF

v_gene: TRBV9
abundance: .
j_gene: TRBJ1-2
d_gene: .
len: 18
CDR3nt: TGTGCCAGCAGCGGTACCGCCCGCTGGGGCAGAGGGAGGGATGGCTACACCTTC
CDR3aa: CASSGTARWGRGRDGYTF

v_gene: TRBV15
abundance: .
j_gene: TRBJ1-3
d_gene: .
len: 13
CDR3nt: TGTGCCACCAGCAGAGGTCAGGGATACACCATATATTTT
CDR3aa: CATSRGQGYTIYF

v_gene: TRBV19
abundance: .
j_gene: TRBJ1-2
d_gene: TRBD1
len: 15
CDR3nt: TGTGCCAGTAACTCCGCGGGACAGTTTAACTATGGCTACACCTTC
CDR3aa: CASNSAGQFNYGYTF

v_gene: TRBV18
abundance: .
j_gene: TRBJ2-3
d_gene: .
len: 16
CDR3nt: TGTGCCAGCTCACCACAACGCAGCGGGAGCACAGATACGCAGTATTTT
CDR3aa: CASSPQRSGSTDTQYF

v_gene: TRBV3-1/TRBV3-2
abundance: once
j_gene: TRBJ1-3
d_gene: .
len: 16
CDR3nt: TGTGCCAGCAGCCAATCCGGAGCCGGCAGATGGAACACCATATATTTT
CDR3aa: CASSQSGAGRWNTIYF

v_gene: TRBV18
abundance: .
j_gene: TRBJ2-7
d_gene: TRBD2
len: 16
CDR3nt: TGTGCCAGCTCACGGACTAGCGGGAGCGTGGGTGACGAGCAGTACTTC
CDR3aa: CASSRTSGSVGDEQYF

v_gene: TRBV18
abundance: .
j_gene: TRBJ1-1
d_gene: .
len: 13
CDR3nt: TGTGCCAGCTCAGAGGGAAAGAACACTGAAGCTTTCTTT
CDR3aa: CASSEGKNTEAFF

v_gene: TRBV24-1
abundance: .
j_gene: TRBJ1-5
d_gene: .
len: 14
CDR3nt: TGTGCCACCAGTGACAGGGGCCGCAATCAGCCCCAGCATTTT
CDR3aa: CATSDRGRNQPQHF

v_gene: TRBV30
abundance: .
j_gene: TRBJ1-2
d_gene: TRBD1
len: 14
CDR3nt: TGTGCCTGGAGTTCAGGGGGCCAGGGCTATGGCTACACCTTC
CDR3aa: CAWSSGGQGYGYTF

v_gene: TRBV19
abundance: .
j_gene: TRBJ1-5
d_gene: .
len: 14
CDR3nt: TGTGCCAGTAGTAGTGGCCGGGGATGGCAGCCCCAGCATTTT
CDR3aa: CASSSGRGWQPQHF

v_gene: TRBV28
abundance: .
j_gene: TRBJ1-5
d_gene: TRBD1
len: 17
CDR3nt: TGTGCCAGCAGTTTAGGCCTCTACAGGGGGAGGAATCAGCCCCAGCATTTT
CDR3aa: CASSLGLYRGRNQPQHF